This T cell receptor (beta chain) was captured by sequencing in a study of tumor-infiltrating lymphocytes in glioblastoma multiforme. As for this clonotype: Its antigen is unidentified.

Notes on the study in general: The T cells in this sample were not sorted into functional subsets. Only one glioblastoma patient had TCR and mutation analysis. Detected clone frequencies may not reflect cell counts, being RNA-based.

Three nested ARM-PCR rounds with V-beta and C-beta primers built TCRB libraries. TCRdb re-called the multiplex PCR reads through MiXCR, storing one row per CDR3 protein. The sample includes 13,000 to 15,000 distinct CDR3 sequences, roughly 70% of them seen just once. This clonotype was sampled from a male donor with glioblastoma. Sequenced: brain tumor tissue.

CDR3 sequence (DNA): TGTGCCAGCAGCTTAGGCGGGACAGTACAAGAGACCCAGTACTTC. Protein product: CASSLGGTVQETQYF. The rearrangement joins TRBV11-3 to TRBJ2-5, with D possibly matching TRBD1 (7 bases). Per germline, CDR1 SGHNT and CDR2 YENEEA. This CDR3 spans 15 amino acids. V was clipped by 1 base and J by 2 bases, with 11 bases between them.